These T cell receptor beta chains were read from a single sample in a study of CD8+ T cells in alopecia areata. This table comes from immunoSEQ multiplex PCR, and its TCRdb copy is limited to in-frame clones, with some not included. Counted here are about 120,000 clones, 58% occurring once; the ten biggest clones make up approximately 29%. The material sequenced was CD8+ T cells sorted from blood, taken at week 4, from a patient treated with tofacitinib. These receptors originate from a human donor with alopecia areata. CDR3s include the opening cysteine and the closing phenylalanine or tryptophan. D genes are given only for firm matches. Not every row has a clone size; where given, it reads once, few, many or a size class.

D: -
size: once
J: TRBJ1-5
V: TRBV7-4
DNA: TGTGGCGGGCCCAATCAGCCCCAGCATTTT
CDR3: CGGPNQPQHF

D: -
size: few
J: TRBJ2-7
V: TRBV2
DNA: TGTGCCAGCAGTGAGGGGACTCTCTACGAGCAGTACTTC
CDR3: CASSEGTLYEQYF

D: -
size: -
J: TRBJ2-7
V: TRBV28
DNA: TGTGCCAGCAGTTTATCCGGCCAGGTTCGCTCCTACGAGCAGTACTTC
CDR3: CASSLSGQVRSYEQYF

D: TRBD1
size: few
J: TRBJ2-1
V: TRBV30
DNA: TGTGCCTGGACTGGGGACAGCTACAATGAGCAGTTCTTC
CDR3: CAWTGDSYNEQFF

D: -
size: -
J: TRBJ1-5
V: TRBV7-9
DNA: TGTGCCAGCAGCTTCAGGGGTCCTAGCAATCAGCCCCAGCATTTT
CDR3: CASSFRGPSNQPQHF

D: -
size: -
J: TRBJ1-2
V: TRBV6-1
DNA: TGTGCCAGCAGTGGAGCTCCCGACTATGGCTACACCTTC
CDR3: CASSGAPDYGYTF

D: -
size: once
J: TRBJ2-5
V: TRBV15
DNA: TGTGCCACCAGCAGTGTGGAGACCCAGTACTTC
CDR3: CATSSVETQYF

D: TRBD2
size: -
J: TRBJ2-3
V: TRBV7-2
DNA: TGTGCCAGCACCCTCCGACTAGCGGGGCCGAGCACAGATACGCAGTATTTT
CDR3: CASTLRLAGPSTDTQYF

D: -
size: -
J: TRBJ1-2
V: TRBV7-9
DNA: TGTGCCAGCAGCTTAGAAATTAACTATGGCTACACCTTC
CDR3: CASSLEINYGYTF

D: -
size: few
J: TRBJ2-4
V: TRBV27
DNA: TGTGCCAGCAGTGACGGGTTAGCCAAAAACATTCAGTACTTC
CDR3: CASSDGLAKNIQYF

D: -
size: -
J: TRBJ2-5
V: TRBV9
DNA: TGTGCCAGCAGCTTCTCCTCCAGGGAGAGGGAGACCCAGTACTTC
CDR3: CASSFSSRERETQYF

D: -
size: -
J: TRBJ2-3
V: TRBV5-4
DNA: TGTGCCAGCAGCTTGCGTCTAGAACAGGCAGATACGCAGTATTTT
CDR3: CASSLRLEQADTQYF

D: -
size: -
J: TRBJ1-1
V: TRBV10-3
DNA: TGTGCCATCAGTGAATGGAGATCAACTGAAGCTTTCTTT
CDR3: CAISEWRSTEAFF

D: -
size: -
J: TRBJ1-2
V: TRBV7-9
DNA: TGTGCCAGCAGCCCCCCAGCTGACTATGGCTACACCTTC
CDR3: CASSPPADYGYTF

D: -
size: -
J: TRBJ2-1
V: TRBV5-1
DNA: TGCGCCAGCAGCTTGGAGGAGTCCTACAATGAGCAGTTCTTC
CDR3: CASSLEESYNEQFF

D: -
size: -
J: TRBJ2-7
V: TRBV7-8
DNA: TGTGCCAGCACAGGTGGGCCAACCTACGAGCAGTACTTC
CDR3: CASTGGPTYEQYF

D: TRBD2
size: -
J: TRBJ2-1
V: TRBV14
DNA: TGTGCCAGCAGCCAAGGCATCCTAGCGGGCGCGAACAATGAGCAGTTCTTC
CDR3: CASSQGILAGANNEQFF

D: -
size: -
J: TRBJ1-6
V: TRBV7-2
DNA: TGTGCCAGCAGCACCCACATAGTGAACTCACCCCTCCACTTT
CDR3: CASSTHIVNSPLHF

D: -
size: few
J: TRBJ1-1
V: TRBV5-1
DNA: TGCGCCAGCAGCTTGTTTCCAGGTGACATGAACACTGAAGCTTTCTTT
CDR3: CASSLFPGDMNTEAFF

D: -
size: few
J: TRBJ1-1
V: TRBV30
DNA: TGTGCCTGGAGTGTAGGATCCGGGACTGAAGCTTTCTTT
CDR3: CAWSVGSGTEAFF

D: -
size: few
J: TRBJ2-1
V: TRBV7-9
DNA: TGTGCCAGCAGCGCGCCGCTAGGCAACAATGAGCAGTTCTTC
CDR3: CASSAPLGNNEQFF

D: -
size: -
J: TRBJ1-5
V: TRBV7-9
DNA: TGTGCCAGCAGCTTAGTGGATCAGCCCCAGCATTTT
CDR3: CASSLVDQPQHF

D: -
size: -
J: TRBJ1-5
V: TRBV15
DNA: TGTGCCACCAGCAGGGTAAATCAGCCCCAGCATTTT
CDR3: CATSRVNQPQHF

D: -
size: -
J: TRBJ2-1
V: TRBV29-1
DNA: TGCAGCGTCATGACACGGGACACTGCCAATGAGCAGTTCTTC
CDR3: CSVMTRDTANEQFF

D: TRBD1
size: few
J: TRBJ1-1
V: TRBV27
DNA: TGTGCCAGCAGTTTAATCCCAGGGGGACGGGACACTGAAGCTTTCTTT
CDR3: CASSLIPGGRDTEAFF

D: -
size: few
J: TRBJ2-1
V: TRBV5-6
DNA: TGTGCCAGCAGCTTGGCGGCCGACAATGAGCAGTTCTTC
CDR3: CASSLAADNEQFF

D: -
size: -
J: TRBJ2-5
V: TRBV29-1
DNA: TGCAGCGTTCCCTCCGTGGCGCATATAGAGACCCAGTACTTC
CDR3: CSVPSVAHIETQYF

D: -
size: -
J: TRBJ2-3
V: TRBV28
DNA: TGTGCCAGCAGTGCTACGGCGCGGGGAAACACAGATACGCAGTATTTT
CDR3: CASSATARGNTDTQYF

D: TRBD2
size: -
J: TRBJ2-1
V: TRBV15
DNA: TGTGCCACCAGCAGAGGCCTAGCGGGGGACAATGAGCAGTTCTTC
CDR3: CATSRGLAGDNEQFF

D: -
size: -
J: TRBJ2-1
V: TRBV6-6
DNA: TGTGCCAGCAGTTCGGGGATGGGTAATGAGCAGTTCTTC
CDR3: CASSSGMGNEQFF

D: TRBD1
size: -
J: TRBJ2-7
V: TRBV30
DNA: TGTGCCTGGAGTCTAGGACAGGGGGCGATTGAGCAGTACTTC
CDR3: CAWSLGQGAIEQYF

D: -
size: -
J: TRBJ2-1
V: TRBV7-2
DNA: TGTGCCAGCAGCTTTGGGGCCTACAATGAGCAGTTCTTC
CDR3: CASSFGAYNEQFF

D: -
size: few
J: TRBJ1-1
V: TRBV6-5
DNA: TGTGCCAGCAGGGCCAATGAGGGACCGGTCGCTGAAGCTTTCTTT
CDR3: CASRANEGPVAEAFF

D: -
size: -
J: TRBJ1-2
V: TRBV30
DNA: TGTGCCTGGATGAATGACTATGGCTACACCTTC
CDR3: CAWMNDYGYTF

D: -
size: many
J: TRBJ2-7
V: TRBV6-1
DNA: TGTGCCAGCAGTGAAGCGGAGGGTAGCGAGGGCGAGCAGTACTTC
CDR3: CASSEAEGSEGEQYF

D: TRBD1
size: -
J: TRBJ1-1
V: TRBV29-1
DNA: TGCAGCGGCTGGGACAGACTGCCTGAAGCTTTCTTT
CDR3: CSGWDRLPEAFF

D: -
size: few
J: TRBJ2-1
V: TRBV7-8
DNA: TGTGCCAGCAGCTTAGTATGGTCCGGGGCCTACAATGAGCAGTTCTTC
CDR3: CASSLVWSGAYNEQFF

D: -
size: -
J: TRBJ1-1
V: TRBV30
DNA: TGTGCCTGGAGCGGGGGTGGCACTGAAGCTTTCTTT
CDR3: CAWSGGGTEAFF

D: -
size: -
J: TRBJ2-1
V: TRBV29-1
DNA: TGCAGCGTTGAAGTGCGCATCGGAAACAATGAGCAGTTCTTC
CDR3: CSVEVRIGNNEQFF

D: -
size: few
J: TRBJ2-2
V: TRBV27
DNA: TGTGCCAGCAGTGAAGGGGCCGGGGAGCTGTTTTTT
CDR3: CASSEGAGELFF

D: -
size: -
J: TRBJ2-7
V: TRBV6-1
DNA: TGTGCCAGCAGTGACGGGCGTGGGGGCCCATACGAGCAGTACTTC
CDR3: CASSDGRGGPYEQYF

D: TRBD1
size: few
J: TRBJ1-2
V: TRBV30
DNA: TGTGCCTGGACTCCGGGACAGGGGTGGAACTATGGCTACACCTTC
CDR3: CAWTPGQGWNYGYTF

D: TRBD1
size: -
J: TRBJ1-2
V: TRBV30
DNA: TGTGCCTGGAGTGTGTGGACAGGCACTAACTATGGCTACACCTTC
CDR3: CAWSVWTGTNYGYTF

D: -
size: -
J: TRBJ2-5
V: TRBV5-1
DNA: TGCGCCAGCAGCCCCGCCTGGGGGGAGACCCAGTACTTC
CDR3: CASSPAWGETQYF